The present entry profiles one T cell receptor (beta chain) with its context. The target of this receptor is not known. Base qualities are missing; no much larger clone stands one base away. Libraries came from 5' RACE. Sequencer: Illumina HiSeq 2500. The second PCR ran for roughly 7 to 11 cycles and used a J-beta primer mix along with a sample-barcoded 5' primer. A template-switch 5' adaptor carrying 12 random nucleotides introduced a unique molecular identifier onto each TCR beta cDNA molecule. At least 2.5 million CDR3-containing paired-end reads were obtained from each sample. First-strand cDNA was synthesized from all RNA with the Mint cDNA synthesis kit, primed by a TRBC-specific oligonucleotide. After uracil-DNA glycosylase treatment, a first 18-cycle PCR used universal primers M1SS and BC2_uni_R on all cDNA. The study's processing was this. For normalization, 1 million high-quality reads, each with a distinct molecular identifier, were randomly selected from each sample. Instead of being binned into consensus sequences, reads that shared molecular identifiers were thrown out. CDR3 identification, clonotype clustering and error correction used MiTCR with a Q25 quality threshold and the strictest error-elimination algorithm. Lower-bound total TCR beta diversity was estimated with a nonparametric unseen species model using Euler transformation. TCRdb reran the public reads through fastp at Q25 and MiXCR, keeping productive beta chains. Each CDR3 protein appears once, grouped with its most common genes and DNA. TCRdb, not the authors, supplied the V and J calls. The sample data list almost 800,000 distinct CDR3 sequences, and 55% to 75% of these were observed just once. In total, the top ten clones hold approximately 23% of the sample.

This entry is derived from a study of blood T cells in healthy people across ages (dated by TCRdb to 2013 to 2016). A note on the overall study: In model experiments, roughly one uniquely barcoded TCR beta cDNA molecule per two T cells was captured by template switching. To avoid experimental bias, donors of different ages were distributed randomly across sequencing lanes. The donors were split into four age groups: young (average approximately 16 years), middle-aged (about 40), aged (approximately 60) and long-lived (approximately 89). The study measured age-related changes in TCR beta repertoire diversity using deep sequencing normalized with unique cDNA molecular identifiers. The study analyzed two additional independent replicas of 1 million unique cDNA reads from the same blood draw for two donors, one aged 18 to 29 and one aged 80 or older.

Broader findings and caveats from the paper: Compared with the aged group, the long-lived group had more naive CD4+ T cells, fewer expanded clones and increased TCR diversity, suggesting age selection. Conclusive comparison of naive and antigen-experienced compartments was prevented by the profiling of bulk unsorted PBMCs. The percentage of naive T cells measured by flow cytometry correlated strongly with observed TCR beta diversity. Estimates of total diversity from one million sequenced T cells were regarded as lower bounds and underestimates. Observed TCR beta diversity per million T cells fell roughly linearly with age, and a significant reduction was already apparent by age around 36. Donor CMV infection status was unknown, potentially confounding age-related changes in expanded clonotypes.

The donors were roughly 38 Caucasian individuals from Russia, aged 6 to 90 years, who were systemically healthy. Around 9.8 milliliters of peripheral blood were collected from each donor into EDTA-treated Vacutainer tubes. Ficoll-Paque density-gradient centrifugation was used to isolate PBMCs, with at least 7 million per sample. Total RNA, at least 5 micrograms per sample, was extracted from PBMCs with Trizol reagent. The percentages of naive CD45RAhigh/CD27high T cells were determined by flow cytometry on a PBMC aliquot from every donor. The CDR3 sequence holds 12 residues, the cysteine and phenylalanine included. Solely the CDR3 DNA is kept, with 36 bases framed from the first base. Trimming takes 3 bases from V and 1 base from J, and the germline ends sit 3 bases apart. The CDR1 and CDR2 encoded by the germline V gene are MNHNS and SASEGT.

Sequences were obtained from blood. The source is a man between 25 and 39 years old in good health. The chain joins TRBV6-1 to TRBJ1-1; too little of a D gene remains to name it. The DNA sequence follows: TGTGCCAGCAGTGATTGGAACACTGAAGCTTTCTTT. Its protein is CASSDWNTEAFF.